A single sample is the source of the 24 T cell receptor beta chains below, sequenced in a study of T cells in Graves' hyperthyroidism and ophthalmopathy. RNA transcripts served as the template for amplifying TCR beta CDR3 regions. Carried out on the TCR CDR3, a first-round RT-PCR used the HTBI primer set. MiXCR, applied by TCRdb to the multiplex PCR reads, yields one record per CDR3 protein. The sample has around 480,000 distinct CDR3 sequences, 13% to 15% seen once. Sequencing was performed on blood. The receptors come from a woman aged 18-29 years with Graves' hyperthyroidism.

This clonotype was seen a handful of times. This sequence joins TRBV4-1 and TRBJ1-2, with 10 positions matching TRBD1. Germline CDR1 is MGHRA and CDR2 is YSYEKL. The CDR3 has 16 residues. V lost 2 bases to trimming and J lost 5 bases; unmatched junction nucleotides: 8. In DNA form, the CDR3 reads TGCGCCAGCAGCCAATTTCCGGGACAGGGGTCATATGGCTACACCTTC. Translating gives CASSQFPGQGSYGYTF.

This clonotype was found many times. V is TRBV12-3 or TRBV12-4 and J is TRBJ2-1; TRBD1 might be the D (5 bases). The CDR3 runs 12 residues. V lost 2 bases to trimming and J lost 15 bases, with 14 bases between them. This CDR3 is CASSLSYRTTFF. The DNA of the CDR3 is TGTGCCAGCAGTTTAAGTTATAGGACAACGTTCTTC.

This clonotype was picked up many times. This rearrangement joins TRBV7-9 to TRBJ1-2, with D maybe TRBD1 (6 bases). This CDR3 comprises 15 residues. Trimming cost V 5 bases and J 5 bases, with 18 bases left between them. Germline lookup yields CDR1 SEHNR and CDR2 FQNEAQ (reference sequence). The CDR3 DNA is TGTGCCAGCAGCCTTAGCGTAGGGGGAGGATATGGCTACACCTTC. The encoded protein is CASSLSVGGGYGYTF.

This clonotype was observed at least ten times. The chain links TRBV5-5 to TRBJ2-1; 8 nucleotides line up with TRBD1. Germline assignment: CDR1 SGHKS and CDR2 YYEKEE (reference sequence). The CDR3 covers 15 residues. J lost 3 bases, V lost 6 bases, and 8 bases had no gene match. The CDR3 DNA reads TGTGCCAGCACCCAAGCCGGACAGGGCTACAATGAGCAGTTCTTC. The encoded protein is CASTQAGQGYNEQFF.

Only a few counts were recorded for this clonotype. This sequence joins TRBV20-1 and TRBJ2-3, with D possibly matching TRBD2 (6 bases). This CDR3 region has 13 residues. Germline V gene data show CDR1 as DFQATT and CDR2 as SNEGSKA (reference sequence). V lost 1 base and J 4 bases, leaving 9 bases between the germline ends. The CDR3 DNA is TGCAGTGCTAGAGGGCCGGGGGCAGATACGCAGTATTTT. Translating it yields CSARGPGADTQYF.

This clonotype has ten or more counts. The rearrangement uses TRBV7-2 and TRBJ1-5; unclear D gene. V lost 0 bases and J 4 bases, leaving 13 bases between the germline ends. Germline CDR1 and CDR2: SGHTA and FQGNSA. This CDR3 has 16 residues. CDR3 in DNA: TGTGCCAGCAGCTTAGCATCAGGTAGGGCTAATCAGCCCCAGCATTTT. Amino acid sequence: CASSLASGRANQPQHF.

J is TRBJ2-2 and V is TRBV5-1; 8 positions match TRBD2. This CDR3 region has 15 residues. Germline V gene sequence: CDR1 SGHRS, CDR2 YFSETQ. Trimming cost V 0 bases and J 3 bases; bases outside gene matches: 1. For the CDR3, the DNA is TGCGCCAGCAGCTTGGTCGGGAGGGACACCGGGGAGCTGTTTTTT. Encoded protein: CASSLVGRDTGELFF.

The gene calls are TRBV19 and TRBJ2-7; TRBD2 agrees at 13 bases. The CDR3 is 16 amino acids. The J segment lost 9 bases and the V segment lost 4 bases, leaving 12 bases of the junction unmatched. Per the germline V gene, CDR1 is LNHDA and CDR2 is SQIVND (reference sequence). This chain's CDR3 is CASSTRTSGRQRGQYF. CDR3 in DNA: TGTGCCAGTAGTACTCGGACTAGCGGGAGACAACGGGGGCAGTACTTC.

On this clonotype itself: This may stem from a read error, because a much larger clone lies one nucleotide away. The V gene is TRBV20-1, the J gene TRBJ2-1; 12 bases are a match to TRBD2. Per the germline V gene, CDR1 is DFQATT and CDR2 is SNEGSKA (reference sequence). The CDR3 contains 16 residues. Here the CDR3 DNA reads TGCAGTACTAGAGATGTGAGGACTAGCGGGAAAAATGAGCAGTTCTTC. Protein product: CSTRDVRTSGKNEQFF.

This clonotype has at least ten counts. The chain recombines TRBV11-2 with TRBJ2-1; maybe TRBD1 (5 bases). CDR1 SGHAT and CDR2 FQNNGV come from the germline V gene. V lost 3 bases, J lost 1 base, and 10 bases lay in between. The CDR3 totals 15 residues. The CDR3 loop reads CASSFAGWSYNEQFF. The CDR3 nucleotides read TGTGCCAGCAGCTTTGCAGGGTGGTCCTACAATGAGCAGTTCTTC. Complete variable domain (other parts from reference TRBV11-2 and TRBJ2-1): EAGVAQSPRYKIIEKRQSVAFWCNPISGHATLYWYQQILGQGPKLLIQFQNNGVVDDSQLPKDRFSAERLKGVDSTLKIQPAKLEDSAVYLCASSFAGWSYNEQFFGPGTRLTVL.

This clonotype was detected many times. The V and J genes are TRBV20-1 and TRBJ2-2; 10 positions match TRBD1. The CDR3 consists of 16 residues. The germline V gene has CDR1 DFQATT and CDR2 SNEGSKA (reference sequence). V shed 4 bases and J 7 bases; nucleotides not matched to a gene: 12. This CDR3 is CSANRPGTGVNGELFF. DNA of the CDR3: TGCAGTGCTAACCGCCCAGGGACAGGGGTAAACGGGGAGCTGTTTTTT.

The chain uses TRBV28 and TRBJ2-7; no definite D call. The CDR3 totals 13 residues. The germline V gene encodes CDR1 MDHEN and CDR2 SYDVKM. V was pared by 10 bases and J by 3 bases, with 16 bases between. The CDR3 loop is CATHAPAVYEQYF. In DNA, the CDR3 is TGTGCCACCCACGCACCAGCAGTCTACGAGCAGTACTTC.

This clonotype was seen ten or more times. The V call is TRBV19, the J call TRBJ1-5; D call uncertain. CDR1 is LNHDA, CDR2 SQIVND, per germline (reference sequence). The V gene lost 5 bases and the J gene lost 4 bases, with 15 bases spanning the gap. The CDR3 sequence is 15 residues long. The CDR3 nucleotides are TGTGCCAGTAGTCCTCTAGGAGGAGGTAATCAGCCCCAGCATTTT. Its translation is CASSPLGGGNQPQHF.

In its sample, this clonotype was seen many times. This chain links TRBV6-1 with TRBJ1-2, with 7 bases that match TRBD1. With 6 bases clipped from V and 4 bases from J, the junction kept 5 bases outside the gene matches. Germline-derived CDR1 and CDR2 are MNHNS and SASEGT. The CDR3 runs 13 residues. In DNA, the CDR3 is TGTGCCAGCAGCTCGGACAGGTCCTATGGCTACACCTTC. Translating gives CASSSDRSYGYTF.

The chain employs TRBV12-3 or TRBV12-4 and TRBJ2-2; perhaps TRBD2 as D (6 bases). CDR3 size: 15 residues. The V and J ends lost 3 bases and 1 base respectively, with 9 bases between them. The CDR3 nucleotides are TGTGCCAGCAGTTTTCCGGGAGTGAACACCGGGGAGCTGTTTTTT. It yields the protein CASSFPGVNTGELFF.

This clonotype has a handful of counts. The chain carries TRBV4-1 and TRBJ2-1; 7 positions agree with TRBD1. Germline V CDR1 and CDR2: MGHRA, YSYEKL. This CDR3 has 17 amino acids. Trimming at V came to 3 bases and at J to 0 bases, leaving 8 bases not matched to a gene. This chain's CDR3 is CASSHLTGLPSYNEQFF. As DNA, the CDR3 is TGCGCCAGCAGCCACCTGACAGGGTTGCCCTCCTACAATGAGCAGTTCTTC.

There are many counts of this clonotype. This chain connects TRBV7-2 to TRBJ2-7; the D is unclear. CDR3 length equals 15 residues. V gave up 2 bases and J gave up 2 bases, with 13 bases separating them. Germline CDR1 and CDR2: SGHTA and FQGNSA. The CDR3 DNA follows: TGTGCCAGCAGCTTAAGTACATTTGGGGCCTACGAGCAGTACGTC. This codes for CASSLSTFGAYEQYV.

This clonotype was seen at least ten times. The rearrangement uses TRBV6-1 and TRBJ2-5, with 11 bases aligning to TRBD2. The trim removed 7 bases at V and 4 bases at J, leaving 14 bases unmatched. Looked up from germline, CDR1 is MNHNS and CDR2 is SASEGT. This CDR3 comprises 17 residues. CDR3 amino acids: CASKSLAGVISGETQYF. CDR3 in DNA: TGTGCCAGCAAATCACTAGCGGGAGTAATCTCGGGAGAGACCCAGTACTTC.

The rearrangement links TRBV18 to TRBJ1-5, with D perhaps TRBD1 (5 bases). The CDR3 is made up of 14 amino acids. Trimming cost V 5 bases and J 2 bases, with 10 bases left between them. CDR1 and CDR2 (germline): KGHSH, LQKENI. CDR3 in amino acids: CASSEGIGNQPQHF. The CDR3 DNA follows: TGTGCCAGCTCAGAGGGGATTGGCAATCAGCCCCAGCATTTT.

The chain has TRBV19 and TRBJ1-1; no reliable D call. The CDR3 spans 17 residues. V lost 7 bases to trimming and J lost 5 bases, with 26 bases between them. Germline V CDR1 and CDR2: LNHDA, SQIVND (reference sequence). As DNA, the CDR3 is TGTGCCAGTAACGCACAGTTAATTTCACTAGGAAGGACTGAAGCTTTCTTT. Protein: CASNAQLISLGRTEAFF.

At least ten counts were recorded for this clonotype. CDR3 in DNA: TGTGCCAGCAGCATAAACAGGGGCTCCTACAATGAGCAGTTCTTC. This translates into CASSINRGSYNEQFF. V usage is TRBV27 and J usage is TRBJ2-1, with 7 bases identical to TRBD1. The CDR3 has 15 amino acids. Looked up from germline, CDR1 is MNHEY and CDR2 is SMNVEV (reference sequence). The V gene end was trimmed by 6 bases and the J gene end by 0 bases; junction bases not matched to a gene: 5.

This clonotype occurred many times. The chain carries TRBV19 and TRBJ2-3; 12 bases map to TRBD2. This CDR3 is built from 17 residues. Per germline, CDR1 LNHDA and CDR2 SQIVND (reference sequence). V dropped 4 bases and J dropped 0; count of bases not matched to a gene: 5. The CDR3 is CASSTHGTSGSTDTQYF. The CDR3 DNA reads as TGTGCCAGTAGTACCCACGGGACTAGCGGGAGCACAGATACGCAGTATTTT.

As to this clonotype: A much larger clone lies one base from this, so it may be a read error. The V call is TRBV15, the J call TRBJ2-1, with 7 bases lining up with TRBD2. Germline-derived CDR1 and CDR2 are LNHNV and YYDKDF (reference sequence). CDR3 length: 14 residues. CDR3 sequence: CASSRGLDYNEQFF. CDR3 coding DNA: TGTGCCTCCAGCAGAGGACTAGATTACAATGAGCAGTTCTTC. The complete variable domain, with remaining parts taken from reference TRBV15 and TRBJ2-1, reads DAMVIQNPRYQVTQFGKPVTLSCSQTLNHNVMYWYQQKSSQAPKLLFHYYDKDFNNEADTPDNFQSRRPNTSFCFLDIRSPGLGDTAMYLCASSRGLDYNEQFFGPGTRLTVL.

This clonotype was counted between two and nine times. A much larger clone lies a single base off, so this may be a read error. Since no conserved phenylalanine or tryptophan closes the CDR3, a read error is the likely cause. The chain has TRBV12-3 or TRBV12-4 and TRBJ1-6, with no clear D. V gave up 8 bases and J gave up 5 bases, with 16 bases separating them. CDR3 size: 15 residues. The DNA of the CDR3 is TGTGCCAGCTACAACGAAGGGAGACATAATTCACCCCTCCACCTT. Protein: CASYNEGRHNSPLHL.